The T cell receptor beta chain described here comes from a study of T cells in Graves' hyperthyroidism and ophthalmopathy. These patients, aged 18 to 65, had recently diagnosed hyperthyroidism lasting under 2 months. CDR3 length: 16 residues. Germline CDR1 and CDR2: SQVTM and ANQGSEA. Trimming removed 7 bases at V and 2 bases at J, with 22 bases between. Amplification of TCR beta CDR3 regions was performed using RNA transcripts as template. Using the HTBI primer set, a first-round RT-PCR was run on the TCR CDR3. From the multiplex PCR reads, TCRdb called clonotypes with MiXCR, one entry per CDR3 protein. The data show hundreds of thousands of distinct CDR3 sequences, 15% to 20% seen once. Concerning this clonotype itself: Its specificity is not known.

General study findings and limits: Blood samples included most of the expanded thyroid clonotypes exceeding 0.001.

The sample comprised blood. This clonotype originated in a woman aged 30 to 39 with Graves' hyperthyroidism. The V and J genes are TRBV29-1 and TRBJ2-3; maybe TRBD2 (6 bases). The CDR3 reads CSASGLTTTSTDTQYF. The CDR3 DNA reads TGCAGCGCCAGCGGACTAACCACGACTTCCACAGATACGCAGTATTTT.